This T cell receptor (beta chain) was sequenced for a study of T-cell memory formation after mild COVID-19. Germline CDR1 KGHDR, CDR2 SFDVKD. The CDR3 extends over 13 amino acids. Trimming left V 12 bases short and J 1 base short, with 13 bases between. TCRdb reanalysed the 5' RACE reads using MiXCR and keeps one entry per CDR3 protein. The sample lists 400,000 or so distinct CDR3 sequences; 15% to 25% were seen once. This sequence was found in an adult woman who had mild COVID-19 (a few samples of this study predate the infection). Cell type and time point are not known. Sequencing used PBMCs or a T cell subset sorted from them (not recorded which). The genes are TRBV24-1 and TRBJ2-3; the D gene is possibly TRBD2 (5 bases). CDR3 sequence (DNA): TGTGCCGCCTCCCACGGGGGCACAGATACGCAGTATTTT. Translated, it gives CAASHGGTDTQYF.